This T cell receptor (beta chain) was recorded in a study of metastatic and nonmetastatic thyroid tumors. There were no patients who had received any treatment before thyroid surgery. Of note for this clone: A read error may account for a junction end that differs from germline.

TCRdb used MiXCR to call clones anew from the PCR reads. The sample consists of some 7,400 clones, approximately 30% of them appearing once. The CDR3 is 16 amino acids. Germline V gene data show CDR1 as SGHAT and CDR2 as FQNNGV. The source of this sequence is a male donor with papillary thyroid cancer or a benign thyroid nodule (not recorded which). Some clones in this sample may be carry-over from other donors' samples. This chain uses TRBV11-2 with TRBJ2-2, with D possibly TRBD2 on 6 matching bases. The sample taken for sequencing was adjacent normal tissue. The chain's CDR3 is CASSPVVRGHTRELFF. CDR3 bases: TGTGCCAGCAGCCCAGTGGTGCGGGGTCACACCCGGGAGCTGTTTTTT.